One and the same sample provided the 13 T cell receptor beta chains below, sequenced in a study of blood T cell repertoires in COVID-19 (dated by TCRdb to the early 2020s). The library was produced with the immunoSEQ multiplex PCR assay. TCRdb limited this immuneACCESS table to in-frame rearrangements with V and J called. A share of clones is missing; checked studies link under half to unresolved V genes, and the rest is unexplained. The sample includes roughly 43,000 clones, with around 70% observed a single time. The leading ten clones occupy approximately 6.2% of the sample. Sequenced input: peripheral blood. Receptor source: a man aged 80 or over with acute or convalescent COVID-19.

The V and J genes are TRBV9 and TRBJ2-7; TRBD1 matches at 8 bases. The CDR3 contains 13 residues. The junction had 4 bases not matched to a gene; V was cut back by 2 bases and J by 6 bases. Germline V gene lookup returns CDR1 SGDLS and CDR2 YYNGEE. The CDR3 sequence: CASSVRDRGEQYF. CDR3 bases: TGTGCCAGCAGCGTGAGAGACAGGGGCGAGCAGTACTTC.

V and J are TRBV11-3 and TRBJ1-1; 10 bases match TRBD1. The germline CDR1 and CDR2 sequences are SGHNT and YENEEA. V lost 4 bases, J lost 4 bases, and 6 bases stayed unmatched. The CDR3 loop spans 15 amino acids. Here the CDR3 DNA reads TGTGCCAGCAGCTCATCGGGACAGGGGAGCACTGAAGCTTTCTTT. Translated: CASSSSGQGSTEAFF.

V and J are TRBV15 and TRBJ1-1, with D tentatively TRBD1 (5 bases). Trimming took 0 bases from V and 2 from J, leaving 10 bases between them. The CDR3 extends over 15 amino acids. Germline V gene data show CDR1 as LNHNV and CDR2 as YYDKDF (reference sequence). The CDR3 reads CATSREARDNTEAFF. The DNA of the CDR3 is TGTGCCACCAGCAGAGAGGCCAGGGATAACACTGAAGCTTTCTTT. The variable domain in full, with the rest retrieved from reference TRBV15 and TRBJ1-1, is DAMVIQNPRYQVTQFGKPVTLSCSQTLNHNVMYWYQQKSSQAPKLLFHYYDKDFNNEADTPDNFQSRRPNTSFCFLDIRSPGLGDTAMYLCATSREARDNTEAFFGQGTRLTVV.

This clone has only a few counts. The J gene is TRBJ1-6, the V gene TRBV6-1; 12 bases fit TRBD1. V lost 4 bases and J lost 9; bases outside the gene matches: 13. The length of the CDR3 is 18 residues. CDR1 and CDR2 from the germline V gene are MNHNS and SASEGT. This CDR3 is CASSASAPGTGGPSPLHF. In DNA, the CDR3 is TGTGCCAGCAGTGCTTCCGCCCCCGGGACAGGGGGCCCTTCACCCCTCCACTTT.

V usage is TRBV5-8 and J usage is TRBJ2-1; 7 nucleotides match TRBD1. The CDR3 contains 15 residues. The J segment lost 6 bases and the V segment lost 5 bases, leaving 11 bases of the junction unmatched. Per the germline V gene, CDR1 is SGHTS and CDR2 is YDEGEE. CDR3 DNA: TGTGCCAGCAGATGGGAGAGGGACAGAGGCAATGAGCAGTTCTTC. It translates to CASRWERDRGNEQFF.

The chain links TRBV19 to TRBJ1-3, with D unclear. In germline, CDR1 is LNHDA, CDR2 SQIVND (reference sequence). This CDR3 region has 14 residues. With 5 bases removed from V and 0 bases from J, the gap between germline ends came to 8 bases. The CDR3 spells CASSARSSGNTIYF. The CDR3 DNA is TGTGCCAGTAGTGCGCGGAGCTCTGGAAACACCATATATTTT.

The DNA of the CDR3 is TGTGCCAGCAGCCCCAGACAGGGCACTGAAGCTTTCTTT. It is translated as CASSPRQGTEAFF. The chain uses TRBV7-8 and TRBJ1-1, with 7 nucleotides matching TRBD1. From germline, CDR1 is SGHVS and CDR2 FQNEAQ. Trimming removed 5 bases from V and 4 bases from J; junction bases left unmatched: 4. This CDR3 is 13 amino acids long.

This chain connects TRBV4-3 to TRBJ2-7; possibly TRBD1 for D (5 bases). CDR1 is LGHNA and CDR2 is YSLEER in the germline V gene. The CDR3 is 14 residues long. V lost 3 bases to trimming and J lost 5 bases, with 14 bases between them. In nucleotides, the CDR3 is TGCGCCAGCAGCCAGACCAGGACAAGGCACGAGCAGTACTTC. It encodes CASSQTRTRHEQYF.

The chain recombines TRBV4-1 with TRBJ1-5; D not resolved. Germline CDR1 MGHRA, CDR2 YSYEKL. The CDR3 consists of 16 residues. Deletions cut 0 bases from V and 0 bases from J, with 9 bases between. CDR3 in DNA: TGCGCCAGCAGCCAAGATGGAGAATATAGCAATCAGCCCCAGCATTTT. Translated: CASSQDGEYSNQPQHF.

V is TRBV5-5 and J is TRBJ1-1, with D perhaps TRBD1 (6 bases). The CDR3 has 13 residues. Germline V gives CDR1 SGHKS, CDR2 YYEKEE (reference sequence). Trimming removed 5 bases from V and 2 bases from J, with 10 bases in between. The CDR3 DNA is TGTGCCAGCAGAGGGGGATTAAACACTGAAGCTTTCTTT. This codes for CASRGGLNTEAFF.

CDR3 residues: CASSFTSGGPETQYF. CDR3 nucleotides: TGTGCCAGCAGTTTTACTAGCGGGGGTCCGGAGACCCAGTACTTC. The chain has TRBV27 and TRBJ2-5, with 11 bases that match TRBD2. V shed 3 bases and J 5 bases; nucleotides not matched to a gene: 5. The CDR3 runs to 15 residues. Germline V gene data show CDR1 as MNHEY and CDR2 as SMNVEV (reference sequence).

This sequence joins TRBV2 and TRBJ1-2; no reliable D call. V gave up 4 bases and J gave up 4 bases, with 4 bases separating them. The length of the CDR3 is 11 residues. The V gene's germline CDR1 is SNHLY and CDR2 FYNNEI. CDR3 sequence: CASSVLYGYTF. In DNA form, the CDR3 reads TGTGCCAGCAGTGTTCTCTATGGCTACACCTTC.

The chain has TRBV5-1 and TRBJ2-1; a possible D gene is TRBD2 (5 bases). The V end was cut by 0 bases, the J end by 2 bases, with 9 bases between. Germline V lookup: CDR1 SGHRS, CDR2 YFSETQ. This CDR3 region has 15 residues. The CDR3 loop is CASSLEGAAYNEQFF. In nucleotides, the CDR3 is TGCGCCAGCAGCTTGGAGGGAGCGGCCTACAATGAGCAGTTCTTC.